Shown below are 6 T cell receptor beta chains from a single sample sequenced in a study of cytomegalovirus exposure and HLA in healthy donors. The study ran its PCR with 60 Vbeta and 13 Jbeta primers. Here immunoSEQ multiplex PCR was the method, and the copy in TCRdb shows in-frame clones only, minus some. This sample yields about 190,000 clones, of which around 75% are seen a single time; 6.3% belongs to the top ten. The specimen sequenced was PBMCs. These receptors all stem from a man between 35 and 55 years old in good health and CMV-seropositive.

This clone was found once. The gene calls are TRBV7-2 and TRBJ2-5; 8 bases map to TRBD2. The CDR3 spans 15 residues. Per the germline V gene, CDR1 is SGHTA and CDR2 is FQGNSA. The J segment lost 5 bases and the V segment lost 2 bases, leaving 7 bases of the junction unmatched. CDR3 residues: CASSLRRGGLETQYF. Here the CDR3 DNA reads TGTGCCAGCAGCTTAAGACGGGGGGGCCTGGAGACCCAGTACTTC.

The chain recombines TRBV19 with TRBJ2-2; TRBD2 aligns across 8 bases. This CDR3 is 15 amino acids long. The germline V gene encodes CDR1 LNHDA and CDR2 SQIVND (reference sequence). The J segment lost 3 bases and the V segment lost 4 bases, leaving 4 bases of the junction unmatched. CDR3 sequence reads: CASSRTSLDTGELFF. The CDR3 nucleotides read TGTGCCAGTAGTAGGACTAGCTTGGACACCGGGGAGCTGTTTTTT.

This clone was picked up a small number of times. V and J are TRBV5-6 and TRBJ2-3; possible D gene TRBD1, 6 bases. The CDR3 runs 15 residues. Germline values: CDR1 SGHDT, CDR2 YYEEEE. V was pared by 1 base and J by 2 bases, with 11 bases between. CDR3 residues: CASSLRDRITDTQYF. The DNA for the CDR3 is TGTGCCAGCAGCTTGAGAGACAGGATCACAGATACGCAGTATTTT.

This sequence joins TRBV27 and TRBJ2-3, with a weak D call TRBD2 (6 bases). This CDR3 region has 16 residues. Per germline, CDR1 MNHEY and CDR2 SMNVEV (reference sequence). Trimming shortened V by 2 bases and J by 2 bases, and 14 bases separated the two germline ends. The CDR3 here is CASSLRGSTYTDTQYF. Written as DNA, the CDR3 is TGTGCCAGCAGTTTACGGGGGTCCACCTACACAGATACGCAGTATTTT.

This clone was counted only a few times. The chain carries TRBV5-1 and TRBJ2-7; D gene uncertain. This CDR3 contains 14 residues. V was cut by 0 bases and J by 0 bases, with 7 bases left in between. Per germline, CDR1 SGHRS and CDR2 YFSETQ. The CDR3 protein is CASSLVDISYEQYF. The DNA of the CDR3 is TGCGCCAGCAGCTTGGTCGACATCTCCTACGAGCAGTACTTC.

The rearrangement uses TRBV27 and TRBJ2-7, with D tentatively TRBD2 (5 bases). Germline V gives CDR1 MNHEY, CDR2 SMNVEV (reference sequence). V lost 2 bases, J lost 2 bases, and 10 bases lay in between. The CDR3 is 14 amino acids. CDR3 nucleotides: TGTGCCAGCAGTTTAGAGGGCGGAACCTACGAGCAGTACTTC. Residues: CASSLEGGTYEQYF.